This T cell receptor beta chain was recorded in a study of T cell responses to AZD1222 COVID-19 vaccine. V was pared by 3 bases and J by 0 bases, with 15 bases of the junction left unmatched. Looked up from germline, CDR1 is GTSNPN and CDR2 is SVGIG (reference sequence). This CDR3 is built from 19 residues. With respect to this clone: As yet, its antigen is unknown.

Repertoires were generated with immunoSEQ multiplex PCR, while TCRdb's copy carries only in-frame clones and drops some. The sample contains around 110,000 clones, around 90% of which appear only once. Regarding the study as a whole: Repertoire collection took place solely once the T cell response had peaked.

Source: peripheral blood, taken on day 0 of AZD1222 vaccination. The clonotype originates from an adult in good health. This chain uses TRBV30 with TRBJ1-5; 9 nucleotides align to TRBD1. The CDR3 nucleotides read TGTGCCTGGAGCGAAGGTCGGGACAGGGCATTTTATAGCAATCAGCCCCAGCATTTT. Translated: CAWSEGRDRAFYSNQPQHF.